The subject of this entry is one TCR beta chain. This sample is drawn from a study of blood T cell repertoires in COVID-19. In the study overall: The United States, Italy and Spain supplied acute and convalescent COVID-19 samples. Sample material is recorded as cDNA or gDNA derived from T cells, B-cell-depleted T cells, or PBMCs.

Original processing methods: Amplification of reference gene primers was used by the study to estimate nucleated cell counts. This table comes from immunoSEQ multiplex PCR, and its TCRdb copy is limited to in-frame clones, with some not included. That table furnishes V, J and clone size, whereas the DNA furnished D and trimming. The sample includes 130,000 to 150,000 clones, 70% to 85% of them seen just once. The CDR3 consists of 14 residues. Germline loops: CDR1 SNHLY, CDR2 FYNNEI. Losses at the gene ends were 7 bases for V and 1 base for J; bases not matched to a gene: 5. Sequencing was carried out using peripheral blood. This TCR came from a woman aged 50 to 65 in a cohort sampled during active or convalescent COVID-19. This chain uses TRBV2 with TRBJ1-1, with 8 positions matching TRBD1. CDR3 nucleotides: TGTGCCAGCAATGGACAGGGAGGGAACACTGAAGCTTTCTTT. Its protein product is CASNGQGGNTEAFF.